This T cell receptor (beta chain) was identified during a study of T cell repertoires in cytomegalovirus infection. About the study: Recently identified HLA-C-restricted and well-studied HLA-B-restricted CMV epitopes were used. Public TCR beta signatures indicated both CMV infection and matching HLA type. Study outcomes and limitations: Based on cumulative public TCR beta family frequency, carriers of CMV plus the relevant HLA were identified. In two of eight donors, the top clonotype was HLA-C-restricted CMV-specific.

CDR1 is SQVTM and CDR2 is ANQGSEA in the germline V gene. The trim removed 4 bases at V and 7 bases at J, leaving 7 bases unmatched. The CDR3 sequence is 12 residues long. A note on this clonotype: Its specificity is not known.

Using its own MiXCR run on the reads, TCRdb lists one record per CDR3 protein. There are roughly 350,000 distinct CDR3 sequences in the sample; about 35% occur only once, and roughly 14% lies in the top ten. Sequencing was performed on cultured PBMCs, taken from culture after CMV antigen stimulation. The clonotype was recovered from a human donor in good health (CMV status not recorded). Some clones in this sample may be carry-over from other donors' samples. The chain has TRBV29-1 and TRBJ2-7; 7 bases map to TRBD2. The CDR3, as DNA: TGCAGCGTTGTCGCGGGAGTGTTGGAGCAGTACTTC. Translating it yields CSVVAGVLEQYF.